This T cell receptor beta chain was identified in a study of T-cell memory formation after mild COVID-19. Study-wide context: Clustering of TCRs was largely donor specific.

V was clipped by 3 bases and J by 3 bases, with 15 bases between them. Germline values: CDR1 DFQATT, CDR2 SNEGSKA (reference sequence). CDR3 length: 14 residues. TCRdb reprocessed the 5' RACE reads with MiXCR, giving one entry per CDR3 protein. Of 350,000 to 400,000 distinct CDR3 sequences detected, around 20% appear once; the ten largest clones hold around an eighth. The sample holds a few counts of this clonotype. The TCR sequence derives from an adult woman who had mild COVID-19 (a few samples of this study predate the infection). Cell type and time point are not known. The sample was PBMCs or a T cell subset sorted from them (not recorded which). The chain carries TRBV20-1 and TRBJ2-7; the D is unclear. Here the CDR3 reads CSASPELRVYEQYF. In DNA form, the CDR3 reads TGCAGTGCTAGCCCAGAGTTGCGAGTCTACGAGCAGTACTTC.